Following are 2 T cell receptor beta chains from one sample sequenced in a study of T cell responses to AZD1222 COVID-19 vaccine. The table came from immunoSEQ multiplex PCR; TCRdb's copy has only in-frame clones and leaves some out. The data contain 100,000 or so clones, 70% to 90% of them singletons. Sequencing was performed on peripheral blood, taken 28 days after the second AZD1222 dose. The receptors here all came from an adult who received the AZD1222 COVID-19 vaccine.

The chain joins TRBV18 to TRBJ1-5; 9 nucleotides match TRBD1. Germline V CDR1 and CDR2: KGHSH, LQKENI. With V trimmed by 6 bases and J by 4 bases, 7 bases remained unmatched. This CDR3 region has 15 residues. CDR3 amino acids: CASSLDGQGNQPQHF. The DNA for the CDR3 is TGTGCCAGCTCGCTAGACGGACAGGGGAATCAGCCCCAGCATTTT.

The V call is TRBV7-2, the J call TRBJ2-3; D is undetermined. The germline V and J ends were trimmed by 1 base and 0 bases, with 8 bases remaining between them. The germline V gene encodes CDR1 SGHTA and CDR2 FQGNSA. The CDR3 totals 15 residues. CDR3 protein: CASSLGGFSTDTQYF. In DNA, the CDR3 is TGTGCCAGCAGCTTAGGGGGATTTAGCACAGATACGCAGTATTTT.